The 32 T cell receptor beta chains reported below all come from one sample, sequenced in a study of T-cell reconstitution after alpha-beta-depleted transplantation in children. The TCRbeta library was prepared with unique molecular identifiers. Via MiXCR, TCRdb re-called the PCR reads, giving one row per CDR3 protein. The table shows 780,000 or so distinct CDR3 sequences, with roughly 16% occurring only once. Sequencing used PBMCs, mostly from graft donor cells, obtained 360 days after TCRalphabeta/CD19-depleted stem cell transplant. The receptors here all came from a male patient between 10 and 17 years old who had a stem cell transplant for acute lymphoblastic leukemia, so the T cells may come from the graft donor.

In this sample, this clonotype turned up a few times. The rearrangement links TRBV12-3 or TRBV12-4 to TRBJ2-7; 8 positions match TRBD1. The CDR3 consists of 12 residues. The V segment lost 6 bases and the J segment 6 bases; nucleotides outside the gene matches: 4. The CDR3 DNA reads TGTGCCAGCAGCACACAGGGGGTCGAGCAGTACTTC. Translated: CASSTQGVEQYF.

The rearrangement uses TRBV5-1 and TRBJ2-3; D unresolved. V was clipped by 0 bases and J by 5 bases, with 16 bases between them. The CDR3 length is 16 residues. CDR1 SGHRS and CDR2 YFSETQ come from the germline V gene. CDR3 sequence (DNA): TGCGCCAGCAGCTTGGCTCGCGGCGGCGGCGGAGATACGCAGTATTTT. This encodes CASSLARGGGGDTQYF.

The table lists this clonotype with many counts. V and J are TRBV27 and TRBJ2-7, with D maybe TRBD1 (6 bases). The germline V gene encodes CDR1 MNHEY and CDR2 SMNVEV (reference sequence). The CDR3 covers 13 residues. The germline V and J ends were trimmed by 2 bases and 3 bases, with 8 bases remaining between them. CDR3 bases: TGTGCCAGCAGTTTAACAGGGTTCTACGAGCAGTACTTC. Translating gives CASSLTGFYEQYF.

This sequence joins TRBV5-1 and TRBJ2-1, with 9 bases lining up with TRBD2. The CDR3 contains 13 residues. The V and J ends lost 5 bases and 8 bases, in that order; junction bases with no gene match: 5. From germline, CDR1 is SGHRS and CDR2 YFSETQ. The CDR3, as DNA: TGCGCCAGCAGATTAGCGGGAGACCATGAGCAGTTCTTC. Translation: CASRLAGDHEQFF.

This clonotype was seen many times. The chain employs TRBV9 and TRBJ2-1; TRBD2 is a possible D gene (5 bases). Germline CDR1 is SGDLS and CDR2 is YYNGEE. The V end lost 3 bases, the J end lost 3 bases, and 19 bases lay between the germline ends. The CDR3 consists of 17 residues. The CDR3 reads CASSGPLGLARYNEQFF. For the CDR3, the DNA is TGTGCCAGCAGCGGACCATTAGGCCTAGCTCGCTACAATGAGCAGTTCTTC. Filled out from reference TRBV9 and TRBJ2-1, the complete variable domain reads DSGVTQTPKHLITATGQRVTLRCSPRSGDLSVYWYQQSLDQGLQFLIQYYNGEERAKGNILERFSAQQFPDLHSELNLSSLELGDSALYFCASSGPLGLARYNEQFFGPGTRLTVL.

This clonotype was seen a few times. At one of its ends the junction is not consistent with the germline gene, which may arise from a read error. The chain carries TRBV6-2 or TRBV6-3 and TRBJ2-3; 7 bases agree with TRBD2. CDR1 MNHEY and CDR2 SVGEGT come from the germline V gene. The length of the CDR3 is 16 residues. CDR3: CASSYQIGLGTGTQYF. CDR3 DNA: TGTGCCAGCAGTTACCAGATCGGACTAGGTACAGGTACGCAGTATTTT.

J is TRBJ1-3 and V is TRBV20-1; D gene unclear. V was pared by 4 bases and J by 4 bases, with 17 bases between. The CDR3 length is 15 residues. CDR1 and CDR2 (germline): DFQATT, SNEGSKA (reference sequence). CDR3 nucleotide sequence: TGCAGTGCTACGCCGGGCCAGTTGGGAGGAAACACCATATATTTT. This gives the protein CSATPGQLGGNTIYF.

The chain uses TRBV12-3 or TRBV12-4 and TRBJ1-1, with 11 bases matching TRBD1. The V gene end was trimmed by 1 base and the J gene end by 10 bases; junction bases not matched to a gene: 8. The CDR3 is made up of 15 amino acids. This CDR3 reads CASSLVAADRGRAFF. The CDR3 DNA is TGTGCCAGCAGTTTAGTCGCCGCGGACAGGGGGCGAGCTTTCTTT.

CDR3 bases: TGTGCCAGCTGTTGCCGACCGACTAGTAGCTCCCCTGTTTACGAGCAGTACTTC. This sequence encodes CASCCRPTSSSPVYEQYF. The rearrangement joins TRBV7-3 to TRBJ2-7; D might be TRBD2 (6 bases). V lost 8 bases to trimming and J lost 4 bases, with 30 bases between them. There are 18 residues in the CDR3. The germline CDR1 and CDR2 sequences are SGHTA and FQGTGA.

In DNA form, the CDR3 reads TGCGCCAGCAGCTTTCACTCGCGGGACTCCACTAACTATGGCTACACCTTC. The encoded protein is CASSFHSRDSTNYGYTF. The rearrangement links TRBV5-1 to TRBJ1-2, with D tentatively TRBD1 (5 bases). Per germline, CDR1 SGHRS and CDR2 YFSETQ. V shed 2 bases and J shed 0 bases, with 17 bases lying between them. The CDR3 sequence is 17 residues long.

This clonotype showed up many times. The J gene is TRBJ2-7, the V gene TRBV5-6; 7 bases match TRBD1. The CDR3 extends over 13 amino acids. V lost 1 base to trimming and J lost 3 bases; unmatched junction nucleotides: 1. Germline assignment: CDR1 SGHDT and CDR2 YYEEEE. The CDR3 protein is CASSLPGGYEQYF. CDR3 nucleotide sequence: TGTGCCAGCAGCTTGCCAGGGGGCTACGAGCAGTACTTC.

DNA of the CDR3: TGTGCCAGCAATCGCGGGAGGCCGGGCCTCAACACCGGGGAGCTGTTTTTT. Translation: CASNRGRPGLNTGELFF. The chain combines TRBV27 with TRBJ2-2; TRBD2 agrees at 8 bases. V trimming: 7 bases; J trimming: 2 bases; junction bases outside the gene matches: 12. CDR1 MNHEY and CDR2 SMNVEV come from the germline V gene (reference sequence). The CDR3 extends over 17 amino acids.

The rearrangement links TRBV3-1 to TRBJ2-1; weak D call: TRBD2 (6 bases). The CDR3 runs 15 residues. Trimming took 0 bases from V and 2 from J, leaving 8 bases between them. In germline, CDR1 is LGHDT, CDR2 YNNKEL (reference sequence). The CDR3 DNA reads as TGTGCCAGCAGCCAAGAAGAGCGGGCCTACAATGAGCAGTTCTTC. Translation: CASSQEERAYNEQFF.

This clonotype was observed a few times. The rearrangement uses TRBV4-1 and TRBJ2-1; 7 nucleotides match TRBD1. The CDR3 is 13 amino acids. Per the germline V gene, CDR1 is MGHRA and CDR2 is YSYEKL. The junction had 3 bases not matched to a gene; V was cut back by 3 bases and J by 7 bases. The CDR3 bases are TGCGCCAGCAGCCAGAGGGGGCTGAATGAGCAGTTCTTC. Translated, it gives CASSQRGLNEQFF.

This clonotype has at least ten counts. The chain is built from TRBV12-3 or TRBV12-4 and TRBJ2-7; TRBD1 matches at 9 bases. The J segment lost 2 bases and the V segment lost 6 bases, leaving 5 bases of the junction unmatched. The CDR3 runs 14 residues. The CDR3 nucleotides are TGTGCCAGCAGCCCGACAGGGGGGACCTACGAGCAGTACTTC. Encoded protein: CASSPTGGTYEQYF.

The chain carries TRBV11-2 and TRBJ2-3; a weak D match, TRBD2 (5 bases). Trimming stripped 3 bases from V and 5 bases from J, with 12 bases between. This CDR3 has 14 residues. From germline, CDR1 is SGHAT and CDR2 FQNNGV. As DNA, the CDR3 is TGTGCCAGCAGCTTCCGTGGGAGAGGAGATACGCAGTATTTT. Encoded protein: CASSFRGRGDTQYF.

This clonotype has only a few counts. The rearrangement joins TRBV20-1 to TRBJ1-1; unclear D gene. The CDR3 covers 15 residues. CDR1 DFQATT and CDR2 SNEGSKA come from the germline V gene (reference sequence). V lost 5 bases to trimming and J lost 3 bases, with 19 bases between them. CDR3 loop: CSAGVDPGRDTEAFF. CDR3 coding DNA: TGCAGTGCTGGGGTTGATCCGGGAAGGGACACTGAAGCTTTCTTT.

This clonotype occurred many times. V usage is TRBV5-1 and J usage is TRBJ2-2; D ambiguous. V gave up 4 bases and J gave up 0 bases, with 10 bases separating them. Looked up from germline, CDR1 is SGHRS and CDR2 is YFSETQ. The CDR3 totals 15 residues. CDR3 bases: TGCGCCAGCAGCCCGCGACCGTCGAACACCGGGGAGCTGTTTTTT. Protein: CASSPRPSNTGELFF.

This clonotype was picked up a small number of times. The chain combines TRBV9 with TRBJ2-3; 10 bases are a match to TRBD2. Trimming at V came to 2 bases and at J to 4 bases, leaving 13 bases not matched to a gene. Germline V CDR1 and CDR2: SGDLS, YYNGEE. CDR3 length equals 18 residues. The CDR3 nucleotides are TGTGCCAGCAGCGTCACTCTTGGGCTAGCGGGAGTCGCAGATACGCAGTATTTT. Residues: CASSVTLGLAGVADTQYF.

The chain is built from TRBV27 and TRBJ1-5; 9 nucleotides agree with TRBD1. Germline loops: CDR1 MNHEY, CDR2 SMNVEV (reference sequence). CDR3 length: 14 residues. J gave up 7 bases and V 5 bases, and 6 bases lay outside the gene matches. This chain's CDR3 is CASSGGTGSQPQHF. The CDR3 DNA sequence: TGTGCCAGCAGTGGGGGGACAGGGAGCCAGCCCCAGCATTTT.

This clonotype was seen a few times. V gene TRBV14 combines with J gene TRBJ1-1, with D possibly TRBD1 on 5 matching bases. This CDR3 is 15 amino acids long. Between the trimmed V and J ends, which lost 4 bases and 1 base, there was a span of 13 bases. Germline-derived CDR1 and CDR2 are SGHDN and FVKESK. CDR3 nucleotides: TGTGCCAGCAGCCCGTTGGGACCGACGAACACTGAAGCTTTCTTT. Translated, it gives CASSPLGPTNTEAFF.

This rearrangement joins TRBV6-2 or TRBV6-3 to TRBJ2-7, with 9 nucleotides matching TRBD2. V lost 6 bases and J lost 0; bases outside the gene matches: 9. Germline CDR1 and CDR2: MNHEY and SVGEGT. The CDR3 spans 16 residues. CDR3 bases: TGTGCCAGCAGCTCCCAAGCGGGAGGCCTCTCCTACGAGCAGTACTTC. Protein sequence: CASSSQAGGLSYEQYF.

The chain carries TRBV5-6 and TRBJ2-3; a weak D match, TRBD1 (6 bases). Per germline, CDR1 SGHDT and CDR2 YYEEEE. The CDR3 length is 16 residues. The V and J ends lost 0 bases and 1 base respectively, with 12 bases between them. The CDR3 loop is CASSLAGDGGTDTQYF. In DNA, the CDR3 is TGTGCCAGCAGCTTGGCAGGGGATGGGGGCACAGATACGCAGTATTTT.

This clonotype was picked up a small number of times. V is TRBV11-1 and J is TRBJ1-5; TRBD1 might be the D (5 bases). Per germline, CDR1 SGHAT and CDR2 FQDESV (reference sequence). V was pared by 5 bases and J by 1 base, with 24 bases between. CDR3 length equals 19 residues. The CDR3 DNA is TGTGCCAGCAGCGGCGGCAGGGCTGGTGGTATGGAGAGCAATCAGCCCCAGCATTTT. It specifies CASSGGRAGGMESNQPQHF.

This clonotype was picked up a small number of times. CDR3 residues: CASSSGPSPRNTEAFF. Here the CDR3 DNA reads TGCGCCAGCAGCTCCGGACCGTCGCCTAGAAACACTGAAGCTTTCTTT. The chain couples TRBV5-1 to TRBJ1-1; D remains ambiguous. Between the trimmed V and J ends, which lost 3 bases and 2 bases, there was a span of 17 bases. The germline gives CDR1 SGHRS, CDR2 YFSETQ. The CDR3 consists of 16 residues.

This clonotype was picked up a small number of times. V usage is TRBV24-1 and J usage is TRBJ2-3, with a tentative D call TRBD2 (6 bases). Germline CDR1 KGHDR, CDR2 SFDVKD. V was shortened by 2 bases and J by 3 bases, with 23 bases between the two germline ends. CDR3 length equals 19 residues. The CDR3 sequence is CATSDYRGGPHRETDTQYF. CDR3 in DNA: TGTGCCACCAGTGATTACCGAGGAGGGCCTCATAGGGAAACAGATACGCAGTATTTT.

This clonotype was detected a few times. The chain is built from TRBV7-8 and TRBJ2-1, with 9 bases that match TRBD2. CDR3 length: 16 amino acids. J was trimmed by 6 bases and V by 8 bases; bases with no gene match: 14. Germline V CDR1 and CDR2: SGHVS, FQNEAQ. DNA for the CDR3: TGTGCCAGCCTCAACCCACAACTAGCGGGCTTCAATGAGCAGTTCTTC. Its translation is CASLNPQLAGFNEQFF.

This clonotype was detected a few times. The rearrangement joins TRBV6-5 to TRBJ1-2, with D perhaps TRBD1 (5 bases). The CDR3 is 13 amino acids. CDR1 is MNHEY, CDR2 SVGAGI, per germline. V was clipped by 0 bases and J by 8 bases, with 10 bases between them. The CDR3 bases are TGTGCCAGCAGTTACTCAGGGGCGCGGGGCTACACCTTC. Translating it yields CASSYSGARGYTF.

This clonotype came up a few times. The chain joins TRBV2 to TRBJ2-1; 7 bases match TRBD1. Trimming took 7 bases from V and 8 from J; bases not matched to a gene: 8. The CDR3 contains 13 residues. In germline, CDR1 is SNHLY, CDR2 FYNNEI. The CDR3 DNA is TGTGCCAGCACCTGGGACAGTTCATATGAGCAGTTCTTC. Translated, it gives CASTWDSSYEQFF.

In this sample, this clonotype turned up a few times. V usage is TRBV27 and J usage is TRBJ2-2; no clear D. The CDR3 spans 15 residues. Germline V gives CDR1 MNHEY, CDR2 SMNVEV (reference sequence). V lost 7 bases, J lost 5 bases, and 17 bases lay in between. The CDR3 bases are TGTGCCAGCACCGTAGAAGGGCAATTGACCGGGGAGCTGTTTTTT. This codes for CASTVEGQLTGELFF.

The V call is TRBV5-1, the J call TRBJ2-1, with TRBD1 matching over 9 bases. V was clipped by 4 bases and J by 5 bases; unmatched bases: 10. Germline assignment: CDR1 SGHRS and CDR2 YFSETQ. This CDR3 is built from 16 residues. The CDR3 sequence is CASSPSPGQGHNEQFF. DNA of the CDR3: TGCGCCAGCAGCCCGTCACCGGGACAGGGTCACAATGAGCAGTTCTTC.

This clonotype showed up just a few times. The CDR3 sequence is CASSPQPFSGEAIYEQYF. CDR3 DNA sequence: TGCGCCAGCAGCCCGCAGCCTTTCTCAGGGGAGGCTATTTACGAGCAGTACTTC. The chain has TRBV4-1 and TRBJ2-7; D may be TRBD1 or TRBD2 (6 bases each). Germline CDR1 and CDR2: MGHRA and YSYEKL. V was trimmed by 4 bases and J by 4 bases, leaving 26 bases between them. This CDR3 comprises 18 residues.